What follows are 31 T cell receptor beta chains derived from one specimen sequenced in a study of beta chain features in type 1 diabetes. Their specific antigens are unknown. Points from the study as a whole: Shortening of TCRB CDR3s, moderate but significant, appeared in all four CD4+ subsets of Type 1 diabetes patients.

Expressed TCRB transcripts were sequenced, since all the RNA that had been isolated was reverse transcribed. Clones were read by immunoSEQ multiplex PCR, and TCRdb kept only the in-frame ones, dropping some. The table shows 150,000 or so clones, with about 8.1% occurring only once. Sequencing was carried out using central memory CD4+ T cells from blood. The receptors were gathered from a woman between 18 and 29 years old with type 1 diabetes.

Here the CDR3 reads CASSRRPMTGEAGELFF. DNA of the CDR3: TGCGCCAGCAGCAGAAGGCCCATGACAGGGGAAGCCGGGGAGCTGTTTTTT. The chain has TRBV5-1 and TRBJ2-2, with 8 bases lining up with TRBD1. J gave up 6 bases and V 4 bases, and 14 bases lay outside the gene matches. The CDR3 runs 17 residues. Germline lookup yields CDR1 SGHRS and CDR2 YFSETQ.

The chain has TRBV6-5 and TRBJ1-2; 10 positions agree with TRBD1. This CDR3 is 14 amino acids long. J lost 3 bases, V lost 7 bases, and 5 bases had no gene match. Germline CDR1 and CDR2: MNHEY and SVGAGI. CDR3 amino acids: CASTRTGGDYGYTF. The CDR3 DNA sequence: TGTGCCAGCACCAGGACAGGGGGAGACTATGGCTACACCTTC.

This clone has only a few counts. The rearrangement links TRBV7-2 to TRBJ2-4, with a weak D call TRBD2 (5 bases). Germline-derived CDR1 and CDR2 are SGHTA and FQGNSA. CDR3 size: 15 residues. V gave up 5 bases and J gave up 0 bases, with 11 bases separating them. For the CDR3, the DNA is TGTGCCAGCAGCCGGACCGGGATAGCCAAAAACATTCAGTACTTC. It encodes CASSRTGIAKNIQYF.

V gene TRBV4-3 combines with J gene TRBJ1-1; 10 nucleotides line up with TRBD1. CDR3 size: 16 residues. Germline CDR1 and CDR2: LGHNA and YSLEER. V shed 3 bases and J 6 bases; nucleotides not matched to a gene: 10. The CDR3 sequence is CASSHGSRQGAPEAFF. In DNA, the CDR3 is TGCGCCAGCAGCCATGGAAGCCGACAGGGGGCTCCTGAAGCTTTCTTT.

This clone was picked up a small number of times. V is TRBV7-2 and J is TRBJ2-4; TRBD1 agrees at 9 bases. J was trimmed by 7 bases and V by 5 bases; bases with no gene match: 6. The germline V gene has CDR1 SGHTA and CDR2 FQGNSA. CDR3 size: 14 residues. The CDR3 DNA is TGTGCCAGCAGCCCCGGGACAGGGTTTAACATTCAGTACTTC. It codes for CASSPGTGFNIQYF.

The chain's CDR3 is CASRPRTGTPNEKLFF. The CDR3 DNA reads as TGTGCCAGCAGACCGAGGACAGGGACCCCTAATGAAAAACTGTTTTTT. This chain uses TRBV21-1 with TRBJ1-4; the table assigns TRBD1, which was not confirmed against the DNA. TRBV21-1 constitutes a pseudogene. This CDR3 comprises 16 residues.

This clone was seen just once. This rearrangement joins TRBV30 to TRBJ1-5, with D uncertain. The CDR3 is made up of 16 amino acids. Germline CDR1 reads GTSNPN; CDR2 reads SVGIG (reference sequence). The V end lost 3 bases, the J end lost 0 bases, and 15 bases lay between the germline ends. The CDR3 DNA sequence: TGTGCCTGGAGCGCACCTTCGAGTGCTAGCAATCAGCCCCAGCATTTT. Protein sequence: CAWSAPSSASNQPQHF.

In DNA, the CDR3 is TGCGCCAGCAGCTTGGGCGGGGGAGATAATGAGCAGTTCTTC. Its protein product is CASSLGGGDNEQFF. The rearrangement links TRBV5-1 to TRBJ2-1, with 7 bases lining up with TRBD2. CDR3 length: 14 amino acids. V gave up 0 bases and J gave up 7 bases; unmatched junction bases: 4. The V gene's germline CDR1 is SGHRS and CDR2 YFSETQ.

The chain couples TRBV7-9 to TRBJ2-1; TRBD2 matches at 11 bases. The germline CDR1 and CDR2 sequences are SEHNR and FQNEAQ (reference sequence). This CDR3 has 17 amino acids. J lost 2 bases, V lost 5 bases, and 8 bases had no gene match. The CDR3 nucleotides are TGTGCCAGCAGCGGGGGGGTAGCGGGAGGGCCCTACAATGAGCAGTTCTTC. This translates into CASSGGVAGGPYNEQFF.

V gene TRBV7-8 combines with J gene TRBJ2-3; D may be TRBD2 (5 bases). Per germline, CDR1 SGHVS and CDR2 FQNEAQ. The CDR3 has 13 residues. V was pared by 5 bases and J by 6 bases, with 12 bases between. The CDR3 here is CASSGQLADTQYF. The DNA for the CDR3 is TGTGCCAGCAGCGGTCAGCTAGCCGATACGCAGTATTTT.

This clone has just a few counts. CDR3 sequence reads: CASGQNYGYTF. CDR3 DNA sequence: TGTGCCAGTGGACAGAACTATGGCTACACCTTC. The rearrangement joins TRBV28 to TRBJ1-2; D might be TRBD1 (6 bases). Per the germline V gene, CDR1 is MDHEN and CDR2 is SYDVKM. Trimming took 9 bases from V and 2 from J, leaving 7 bases between them. This CDR3 spans 11 amino acids.

The CDR3 region is CASSTEGLGYEQFF. CDR3 in DNA: TGCGCCAGCAGCACTGAGGGCTTAGGCTATGAGCAGTTCTTC. This chain joins TRBV5-1 and TRBJ2-1, with D tentatively TRBD2 (5 bases). CDR3 length equals 14 residues. Per germline, CDR1 SGHRS and CDR2 YFSETQ. V lost 4 bases to trimming and J lost 8 bases, with 16 bases between them.

The V call is TRBV19, the J call TRBJ1-5; TRBD1 matches at 8 bases. Germline V CDR1 and CDR2: LNHDA, SQIVND (reference sequence). Losses at the gene ends were 3 bases for V and 7 bases for J; bases not matched to a gene: 5. The CDR3 loop spans 14 amino acids. For the CDR3, the DNA is TGTGCCAGTAGTATCAGGACAGGGCAGCAGCCCCAGCATTTT. It encodes CASSIRTGQQPQHF.

In its sample, this clone was seen many times. The chain uses TRBV2 and TRBJ1-5; D uncertain. Trimming cost V 4 bases and J 2 bases, with 9 bases left between them. Germline V gene lookup returns CDR1 SNHLY and CDR2 FYNNEI. The CDR3 has 14 amino acids. The CDR3 protein is CASSVERGNQPQHF. The DNA of the CDR3 is TGTGCCAGCAGTGTGGAGAGGGGCAATCAGCCCCAGCATTTT. Variable domain in full (rest from reference TRBV2 and TRBJ1-5): EPEVTQTPSHQVTQMGQEVILRCVPISNHLYFYWYRQILGQKVEFLVSFYNNEISEKSEIFDDQFSVERPDGSNFTLKIRSTKLEDSAMYFCASSVERGNQPQHFGDGTRLSIL.

The J gene is TRBJ2-7, the V gene TRBV4-3; 10 positions agree with TRBD1. Per germline, CDR1 LGHNA and CDR2 YSLEER. CDR3 length: 14 amino acids. Losses at the gene ends were 4 bases for V and 3 bases for J; bases not matched to a gene: 3. The CDR3, as DNA: TGCGCCAGCAGCCTACGGACAGGGGGCTACGAGCAGTACTTC. Translation gives CASSLRTGGYEQYF.

This clone showed up just a few times. The chain links TRBV18 to TRBJ2-1; 7 bases align to TRBD2. The CDR3 has 15 residues. Germline V CDR1 and CDR2: KGHSH, LQKENI. V shed 8 bases, J shed 6 bases, and the junction held 13 bases outside the gene matches. The CDR3 here is CASASRGGGLNEQFF. CDR3 nucleotide sequence: TGTGCCAGCGCCAGTAGGGGCGGGGGACTCAATGAGCAGTTCTTC.

This clone was observed a handful of times. The chain combines TRBV7-2 with TRBJ2-2; TRBD1 is a possible D gene (7 bases). V lost 3 bases and J 8 bases, leaving 13 bases between the germline ends. The length of the CDR3 is 14 residues. Germline CDR1 is SGHTA and CDR2 is FQGNSA. The CDR3 DNA reads TGTGCCAGCAGCTTTAACCAGGGGGGTGGGGAGCTGTTTTTT. Protein sequence: CASSFNQGGGELFF.

This clone occurred many times. CDR3 region: CASSSRMGGTKETQYF. Written as DNA, the CDR3 is TGTGCCAGCAGCTCCCGGATGGGTGGGACAAAAGAGACCCAGTACTTC. The V gene is TRBV7-9, the J gene TRBJ2-5; perhaps TRBD1 as D (6 bases). V dropped 4 bases and J dropped 3 bases, with 18 bases sitting between them. Germline V gives CDR1 SEHNR, CDR2 FQNEAQ (reference sequence). The CDR3 length is 16 residues.

This clone was recorded a few times. This rearrangement joins TRBV5-4 to TRBJ1-1; D unclear. The CDR3 has 13 amino acids. V gave up 6 bases and J gave up 0 bases, with 9 bases separating them. Germline CDR1 reads SGHNT; CDR2 reads YYREEE (reference sequence). The CDR3 DNA is TGTGCCAGCAAGAGGGATTTGAACACTGAAGCTTTCTTT. Protein product: CASKRDLNTEAFF.

The genes are TRBV30 and TRBJ1-5; D is possibly TRBD1 (5 bases). CDR1 and CDR2 from the germline V gene are GTSNPN and SVGIG (reference sequence). V was shortened by 8 bases and J by 6 bases, with 17 bases between the two germline ends. CDR3 length equals 13 residues. The CDR3, as DNA: TGTGCCGCTGAACGGGGGTCGGGTCAGCCCCAGCATTTT. Protein sequence: CAAERGSGQPQHF.

This chain uses TRBV30 with TRBJ2-7, with TRBD2 identical over 11 bases. With V trimmed by 4 bases and J by 6 bases, 5 bases remained unmatched. Germline V gene sequence: CDR1 GTSNPN, CDR2 SVGIG (reference sequence). The CDR3 extends over 13 amino acids. The CDR3 DNA reads as TGTGCCTGGATACGTCTAGCGGGAGGCGAGCAGTACTTC. Its translation is CAWIRLAGGEQYF.

This clone has only a few counts. The chain carries TRBV28 and TRBJ1-2; 9 bases align to TRBD1. The CDR3 loop spans 14 amino acids. The germline gives CDR1 MDHEN, CDR2 SYDVKM. Germline trimming cut 5 bases from V and 4 bases from J; bases unmatched to any gene: 5. As DNA, the CDR3 is TGTGCCAGCAGTCTCGACAGGGGGGCCTATGGCTACACCTTC. It translates to CASSLDRGAYGYTF.

In this sample, this clone turned up a few times. The chain recombines TRBV7-9 with TRBJ1-2; no firm D call. Trimming took 5 bases from V and 9 from J, leaving 10 bases between them. Germline V gene sequence: CDR1 SEHNR, CDR2 FQNEAQ (reference sequence). The CDR3 is 11 amino acids. The CDR3 protein is CASSLDGSYTF. Here the CDR3 DNA reads TGTGCCAGCAGCCTAGACGGGAGCTACACCTTC. Based on the CDR3 plus reference TRBV7-9 and TRBJ1-2, the full variable domain is DTGVSQNPRHKITKRGQNVTFRCDPISEHNRLYWYRQTLGQGPEFLTYFQNEAQLEKSRLLSDRFSAERPKGSFSTLEIQRTEQGDSAMYLCASSLDGSYTFGSGTRLTVV.

This clone was picked up a small number of times. This chain joins TRBV29-1 and TRBJ2-5; 9 positions match TRBD2. The ends lost 4 bases at V and 5 bases at J; junction bases unmatched: 5. Looked up from germline, CDR1 is SQVTM and CDR2 is ANQGSEA. The CDR3 extends over 13 amino acids. The CDR3 DNA follows: TGCAGCGTTGTGAGCCTAGCGGGGGAGACCCAGTACTTC. The encoded protein is CSVVSLAGETQYF.

This clone has just a few counts. The V gene is TRBV15, the J gene TRBJ2-6; 10 nucleotides agree with TRBD2. With V trimmed by 3 bases and J by 0 bases, 8 bases remained unmatched. Germline CDR1 reads LNHNV; CDR2 reads YYDKDF (reference sequence). The CDR3 extends over 19 amino acids. As DNA, the CDR3 is TGTGCCACCAGCAGGGATTGGACTAGCGGTTCCTCTGGGGCCAACGTCCTGACTTTC. Translating it yields CATSRDWTSGSSGANVLTF.

Of note for this clone: Other DNA variants within this sample encode the same CDR3. This chain joins TRBV7-2 and TRBJ2-3; 9 bases fit TRBD2. Germline V gives CDR1 SGHTA, CDR2 FQGNSA. Unmatched junction bases numbered 4, after V lost 0 bases and J lost 3 bases. The CDR3 spans 16 residues. CDR3 DNA sequence: TGTGCCAGCAGCTTAGCGCCTCTAGCGGGGACAGATACGCAGTATTTT. Amino acid sequence: CASSLAPLAGTDTQYF. Drawing the rest from reference TRBV7-2 and TRBJ2-3, the complete variable domain is GAGVSQSPSNKVTEKGKDVELRCDPISGHTALYWYRQSLGQGLEFLIYFQGNSAPDKSGLPSDRFSAERTGGSVSTLTIQRTQQEDSAVYLCASSLAPLAGTDTQYFGPGTRLTVL.

The chain recombines TRBV10-3 with TRBJ2-5; D might be TRBD2 (6 bases). The CDR3 covers 14 residues. Germline CDR1 and CDR2: ENHRY and SYGVKD. V was cut by 4 bases and J by 6 bases, with 15 bases left in between. The CDR3 DNA sequence: TGTGCCATCAGTGGGGGAGGAGGCGACAAGACCCAGTACTTC. Translation: CAISGGGGDKTQYF.

This clone appeared a few times. The gene calls are TRBV4-2 and TRBJ2-1; D is perhaps TRBD1 (7 bases). Germline lookup yields CDR1 LGHNA and CDR2 YNFKEQ. The CDR3 extends over 17 amino acids. Between the trimmed V and J ends, which lost 4 bases and 2 bases, there was a span of 18 bases. CDR3 residues: CASSPLGRGVTYNEQFF. DNA for the CDR3: TGTGCCAGCAGCCCCCTCGGCAGGGGGGTAACCTACAATGAGCAGTTCTTC.

About this clone itself: Different DNA sequences within this sample yield the same CDR3. V and J are TRBV4-3 and TRBJ2-5; tentatively, D is TRBD2 (6 bases). The CDR3 has 13 residues. Germline V gives CDR1 LGHNA, CDR2 YSLEER. The V and J ends lost 4 bases and 1 base respectively, with 7 bases between them. The CDR3, as DNA: TGCGCCAGCAGCCCGGGACTCCAAGAGACCCAGTACTTC. This codes for CASSPGLQETQYF.

The rearrangement uses TRBV18 and TRBJ1-1; a weak D match, TRBD1 (5 bases). Germline V gives CDR1 KGHSH, CDR2 LQKENI. The CDR3 contains 16 residues. Trimming shortened V by 0 bases and J by 0 bases, and 11 bases separated the two germline ends. For the CDR3, the DNA is TGTGCCAGCTCACCACCGGGAGGGACGGTGAACACTGAAGCTTTCTTT. It encodes CASSPPGGTVNTEAFF. Based on the CDR3 plus reference TRBV18 and TRBJ1-1, the full variable domain is NAGVMQNPRHLVRRRGQEARLRCSPMKGHSHVYWYRQLPEEGLKFMVYLQKENIIDESGMPKERFSAEFPKEGPSILRIQQVVRGDSAAYFCASSPPGGTVNTEAFFGQGTRLTVV.

CDR3 coding DNA: TGTGCCAGCAGCCGAAGCGGGAGCCAGGCAGATACGCAGTATTTT. Translated: CASSRSGSQADTQYF. The chain combines TRBV28 with TRBJ2-3, with 8 bases matching TRBD2. J gave up 4 bases and V 6 bases, and 9 bases lay outside the gene matches. The CDR3 covers 15 residues. Germline V gene data show CDR1 as MDHEN and CDR2 as SYDVKM.